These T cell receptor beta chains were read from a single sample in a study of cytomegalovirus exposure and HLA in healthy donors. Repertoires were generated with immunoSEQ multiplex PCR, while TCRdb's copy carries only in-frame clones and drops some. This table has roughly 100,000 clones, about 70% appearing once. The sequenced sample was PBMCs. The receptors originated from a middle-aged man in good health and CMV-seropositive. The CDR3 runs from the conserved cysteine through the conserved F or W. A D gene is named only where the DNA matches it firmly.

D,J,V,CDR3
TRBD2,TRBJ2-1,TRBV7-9,CASSQPGLAGTAGMKEQFF
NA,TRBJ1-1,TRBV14,CASSQGGRVSPNTEAFF
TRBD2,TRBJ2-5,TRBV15,CATSKGGSGGAAWETQYF
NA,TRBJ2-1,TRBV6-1,CASSVRAGDRNEQFF
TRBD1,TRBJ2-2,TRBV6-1,CASTETGKAGELFF
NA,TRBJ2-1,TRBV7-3,CASSPSLTSYNEQFF
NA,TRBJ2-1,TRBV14,CASSHGGGGSSYNEQFF
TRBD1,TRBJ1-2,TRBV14,CASSRTGNYGYTF
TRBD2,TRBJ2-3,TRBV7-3,CASSLSGKGTDTQYF
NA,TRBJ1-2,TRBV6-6,CAGGAIDGYTF
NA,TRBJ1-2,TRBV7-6,CASSPDLNYGYTF
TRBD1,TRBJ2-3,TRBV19,CASSIEGSPLYQGERTDTQYF
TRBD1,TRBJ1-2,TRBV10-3,CAISPGGHGYTF
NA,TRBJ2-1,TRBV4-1,CASSQEQRGGSYNEQFF
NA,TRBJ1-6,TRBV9,CASSRGGRGSPLHF
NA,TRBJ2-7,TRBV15,CATSRDRTATYEQYF
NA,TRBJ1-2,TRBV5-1,CASSLVQGLIGYTF
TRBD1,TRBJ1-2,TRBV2,CAGQTGGYGYTF
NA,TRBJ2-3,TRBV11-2,CASSATAADTQYF
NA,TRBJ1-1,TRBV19,CASTRRGAGNTEAFF
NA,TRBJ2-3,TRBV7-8,CASSFSGGTDTQYF
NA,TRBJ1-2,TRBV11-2,CASSPRAFLGGYTF
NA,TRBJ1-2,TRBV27,CASSFGGAQGYTF
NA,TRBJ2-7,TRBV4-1,CASSQDKGGPYTQSYEQYF
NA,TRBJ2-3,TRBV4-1,CASSRDRATDTQYF
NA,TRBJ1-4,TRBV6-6,CASSITLWNEKLFF
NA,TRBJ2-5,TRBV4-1,CASSQEGSGKTQYF
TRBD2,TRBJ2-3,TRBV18,CASSPGLAGATDTQYF
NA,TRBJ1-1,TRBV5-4,CASRVTGMNTEAFF
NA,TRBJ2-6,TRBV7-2,CASRLSGANVLTF
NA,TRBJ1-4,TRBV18,CASSPPDGEKLFF